These T cell receptor beta chains were read from a single sample in a study of cytomegalovirus exposure and HLA in healthy donors. The method was immunoSEQ multiplex PCR; TCRdb's version includes in-frame clones alone and lacks a portion of them. The table shows 170,000 or so clones, with about 85% occurring only once. Source material: PBMCs. Receptors originate from a man younger than 35 in good health and CMV-seropositive. The CDR3 runs from the conserved cysteine through the conserved F or W. Not all rows give a size; the values are once, few, many and, for expanded clones, a class.

>TRBJ2-7|-|TRBV10-3
CAISDPSGKNEQYF
>TRBJ2-5|-|TRBV5-1
CASGPGLDGETQYF
>TRBJ2-2|few|TRBV5-1
CASSLKMREGGELFF
>TRBJ1-1|-|TRBV5-1
CASSLDPGPGTEAFF
>TRBJ1-2|-|TRBV28
CASSARGFGYTF
>TRBJ1-2|-|TRBV19
CASSRQGASYGYTF
>TRBJ2-1|-|TRBV28
CASTIAGGYNEQFF
>TRBJ1-3|once|TRBV6-5
CASSLGDIFSGNTIYF
>TRBJ2-7|-|TRBV6-5
CASSTGVEQYF
>TRBJ2-3|-|TRBV5-1
CASATAPDESGTNTDTQYF
>TRBJ2-1|-|TRBV27
CASSLLAGLLYEQFF
>TRBJ1-1|-|TRBV5-6
CASSLGAENTEAFF
>TRBJ2-7|-|TRBV5-1
CASSVRQGARNEQYF
>TRBJ1-5|-|TRBV2
CASRTGQGYQPQHF
>TRBJ1-1|-|TRBV6-1
CATTGGVMNTEAFF
>TRBJ1-2|-|TRBV27
CASSSSQGAIDGYTF
>TRBJ2-7|-|TRBV4-1
CASSQEDGLTYEQYF
>TRBJ1-6|-|TRBV5-1
CASRRTGNNSPLHF
>TRBJ2-6|few|TRBV2
CASSERTGANVLTF
>TRBJ2-3|once|TRBV27
CASSTGTGADTQYF
>TRBJ1-1|-|TRBV7-8
CASSFREVDTEAFF
>TRBJ1-1|-|TRBV6-6
CASSYSLNTEAFF
>TRBJ2-7|-|TRBV30
CAWAGTGVQEQYF
>TRBJ2-7|-|TRBV5-6
CASSLGAFYEQYF
>TRBJ1-5|-|TRBV27
CASSSSRAGSAQHF
>TRBJ1-5|-|TRBV6-9
CAAPRREDGTVPRGGNQPQHF
>TRBJ1-1|-|TRBV7-2
CASSLTRNTEAFF